This T cell receptor beta chain was observed in a study of T cell responses to AZD1222 COVID-19 vaccine. The protocol was immunoSEQ multiplex PCR, while the TCRdb copy is restricted to in-frame clones and leaves out a portion. The repertoire holds about 39,000 clones, with just over 85% as singletons. From germline, CDR1 is SGHRS and CDR2 YFSETQ. The CDR3 sequence is 16 residues long. Losses at the gene ends were 2 bases for V and 5 bases for J; bases not matched to a gene: 7. This receptor was obtained from an adult who received the MenACWY meningococcal vaccine as a control. This chain joins TRBV5-1 and TRBJ1-6, with 7 bases matching TRBD1. The sequences come from peripheral blood, collected 28 days after the second dose of the MenACWY control vaccine. The CDR3 DNA follows: TGCGCCAGCAGCTTACATGGGACAGTTAATAATTCACCCCTCCACTTT. Translation: CASSLHGTVNNSPLHF.